This T cell receptor (beta chain) is from a study of cytomegalovirus exposure and HLA in healthy donors. Healthy bone marrow donors made up the donors. Regarding this clone: Its specificity is not known.

Primers: 60 Vbeta forward and 13 Jbeta reverse. The method was immunoSEQ multiplex PCR; TCRdb's version includes in-frame clones alone and lacks a portion of them. The listing contains about 140,000 clones. The V and J ends lost 5 bases and 6 bases respectively, with 18 bases between them. The CDR3 covers 15 residues. Germline assignment: CDR1 LGHNA and CDR2 YNFKEQ. Findings and caveats of the study: Later analysis identified several of the most significant clusters that appeared linked to common viral pathogens. It was confirmed in vitro that a few of the CMV-associated chains were specific for CMV antigens.

The source of this sequence is a woman between 18 and 29 years old in good health and CMV-seronegative. The V gene is TRBV4-2, the J gene TRBJ2-3; no clear D. The material sequenced was PBMCs. This CDR3 reads CASSAGQKPRDTQYF. The CDR3 coding sequence is TGTGCCAGCAGCGCCGGCCAGAAACCGAGGGATACGCAGTATTTT.